Listed here are 6 T cell receptor beta chains from one sample, sequenced in a study of brain T cells in children with intractable seizures. Sequenced by immunoSEQ multiplex PCR; TCRdb stores in-frame clones only, minus some. The data hold about 110,000 clones, with 94% observed a single time. Sequencing used peripheral blood, obtained at surgery. All receptors derive from a boy in the first two years of life with hemimegalencephaly and intractable seizures.

The rearrangement uses TRBV27 and TRBJ1-5; TRBD1 matches 7 bases. The CDR3 consists of 14 residues. V shed 3 bases, J shed 6 bases, and the junction held 5 bases outside the gene matches. Looked up from germline, CDR1 is MNHEY and CDR2 is SMNVEV (reference sequence). CDR3: CASSFSGGGQPQHF. CDR3 DNA: TGTGCCAGCAGTTTCTCAGGGGGTGGTCAGCCCCAGCATTTT.

This clone was seen once. The chain links TRBV28 to TRBJ2-7; D remains unclear. In germline, CDR1 is MDHEN, CDR2 SYDVKM. Trimming removed 10 bases at V and 6 bases at J, with 22 bases between. The CDR3 is 14 residues long. This CDR3 reads CATRLGIQRSEQYF. The DNA for the CDR3 is TGTGCCACGAGATTAGGGATTCAGCGTTCCGAGCAGTACTTC.

J is TRBJ2-3 and V is TRBV6-2 or TRBV6-3, with TRBD2 matching 13 bases. The CDR3 is 17 amino acids. CDR1 is MNHEY and CDR2 is SVGEGT in the germline V gene. Trimming at V came to 4 bases and at J to 2 bases, leaving 6 bases not matched to a gene. The CDR3 region has the DNA TGTGCCAGCAGTTCCAGACTAGCGGGAGGCCCCACAGATACGCAGTATTTT. It is translated as CASSSRLAGGPTDTQYF.

This chain links TRBV19 with TRBJ1-5; D not resolved. The CDR3 has 13 amino acids. Trimming took off 8 bases at V and 8 bases at J, with 16 bases between the two ends. Germline assignment: CDR1 LNHDA and CDR2 SQIVND (reference sequence). In nucleotides, the CDR3 is TGTGCCAGTTCTCCCCGTCGGAGTAAGCCCCAGCATTTT. This codes for CASSPRRSKPQHF.

The V and J genes are TRBV3-1 (or the pseudogene TRBV3-2) and TRBJ1-6, with 9 bases that match TRBD1. CDR1 LGHDT and CDR2 YNNKEL come from the germline V gene (reference sequence). J lost 7 bases, V lost 0 bases, and 7 bases had no gene match. The CDR3 spans 17 residues. The CDR3 protein is CASSQEYRGLGNSPLHF. The DNA of the CDR3 is TGTGCCAGCAGCCAAGAGTACAGGGGGCTCGGGAATTCACCCCTCCACTTT.

The chain carries TRBV11-2 and TRBJ2-7, with D unresolved. CDR3 size: 12 residues. The V gene's germline CDR1 is SGHAT and CDR2 FQNNGV. Trimming took off 3 bases at V and 2 bases at J, with 5 bases between the two ends. The CDR3 reads CASSFSAYEQYF. The CDR3 DNA sequence: TGTGCCAGCAGCTTTTCGGCCTACGAGCAGTACTTC. The whole variable domain, remainder taken from reference TRBV11-2 and TRBJ2-7, is EAGVAQSPRYKIIEKRQSVAFWCNPISGHATLYWYQQILGQGPKLLIQFQNNGVVDDSQLPKDRFSAERLKGVDSTLKIQPAKLEDSAVYLCASSFSAYEQYFGPGTRLTVT.